This T cell receptor (beta chain) appears in the sequencing data of a study of blood T cell repertoires in COVID-19. The CDR3 length is 17 residues. CDR1 and CDR2 (germline): LGHNT, FRNRAP. The V gene end was trimmed by 1 base and the J gene end by 1 base; junction bases not matched to a gene: 6. Libraries were prepared by immunoSEQ multiplex PCR; TCRdb keeps only in-frame clonotypes and omits some of them. Of about 260,000 clones in the sample, 88% were seen once. This receptor was taken from a middle-aged woman who had been exposed to COVID-19. Specimen: PBMCs or T cells enriched from blood (not recorded which). V usage is TRBV12-5 and J usage is TRBJ2-3; TRBD1 matches at 9 bases. CDR3 in DNA: TGTGCTAGTGGTTTGGCAACAGGGGGCTTTGGCACAGATACGCAGTATTTT. Amino acids: CASGLATGGFGTDTQYF.